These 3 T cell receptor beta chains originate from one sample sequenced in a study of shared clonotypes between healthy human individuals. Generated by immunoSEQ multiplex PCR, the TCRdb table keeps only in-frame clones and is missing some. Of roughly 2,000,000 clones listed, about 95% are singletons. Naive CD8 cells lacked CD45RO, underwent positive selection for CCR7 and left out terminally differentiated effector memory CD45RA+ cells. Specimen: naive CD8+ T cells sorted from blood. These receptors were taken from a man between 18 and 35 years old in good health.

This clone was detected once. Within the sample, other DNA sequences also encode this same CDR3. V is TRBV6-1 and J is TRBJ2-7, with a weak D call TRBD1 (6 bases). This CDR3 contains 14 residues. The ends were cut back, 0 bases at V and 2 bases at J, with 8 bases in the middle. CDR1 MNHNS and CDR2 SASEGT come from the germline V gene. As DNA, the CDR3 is TGTGCCAGCAGTGAAGCGGGGACAACCTACGAGCAGTACTTC. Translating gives CASSEAGTTYEQYF.

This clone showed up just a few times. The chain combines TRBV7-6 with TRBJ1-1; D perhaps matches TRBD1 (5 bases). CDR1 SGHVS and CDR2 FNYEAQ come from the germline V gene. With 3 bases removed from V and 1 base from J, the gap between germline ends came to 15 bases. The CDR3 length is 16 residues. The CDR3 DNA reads TGTGCCAGCAGCTTGCGTGGTGAAGGGGAGAACACTGAAGCTTTCTTT. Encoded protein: CASSLRGEGENTEAFF.

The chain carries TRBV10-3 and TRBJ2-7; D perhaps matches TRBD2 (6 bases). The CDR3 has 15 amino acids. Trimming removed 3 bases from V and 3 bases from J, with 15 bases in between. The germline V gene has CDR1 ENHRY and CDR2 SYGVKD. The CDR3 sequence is CAISDQGLQNYEQYF. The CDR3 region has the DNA TGTGCCATCAGTGACCAGGGACTCCAGAACTACGAGCAGTACTTC.